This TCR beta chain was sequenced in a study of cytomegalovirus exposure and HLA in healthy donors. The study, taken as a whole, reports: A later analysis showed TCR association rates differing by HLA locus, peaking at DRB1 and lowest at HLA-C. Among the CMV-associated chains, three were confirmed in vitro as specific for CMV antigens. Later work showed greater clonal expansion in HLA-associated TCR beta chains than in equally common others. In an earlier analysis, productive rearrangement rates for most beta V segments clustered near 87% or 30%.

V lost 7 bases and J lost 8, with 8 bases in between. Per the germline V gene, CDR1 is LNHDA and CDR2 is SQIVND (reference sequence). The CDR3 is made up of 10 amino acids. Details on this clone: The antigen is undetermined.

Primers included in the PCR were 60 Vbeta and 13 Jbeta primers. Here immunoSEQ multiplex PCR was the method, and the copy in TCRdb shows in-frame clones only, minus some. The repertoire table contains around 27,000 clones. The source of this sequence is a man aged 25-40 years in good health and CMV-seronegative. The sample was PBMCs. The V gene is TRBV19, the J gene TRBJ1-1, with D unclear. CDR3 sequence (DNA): TGTGCCAGTACGGTCGGGGAAGCTTTCTTT. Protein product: CASTVGEAFF.